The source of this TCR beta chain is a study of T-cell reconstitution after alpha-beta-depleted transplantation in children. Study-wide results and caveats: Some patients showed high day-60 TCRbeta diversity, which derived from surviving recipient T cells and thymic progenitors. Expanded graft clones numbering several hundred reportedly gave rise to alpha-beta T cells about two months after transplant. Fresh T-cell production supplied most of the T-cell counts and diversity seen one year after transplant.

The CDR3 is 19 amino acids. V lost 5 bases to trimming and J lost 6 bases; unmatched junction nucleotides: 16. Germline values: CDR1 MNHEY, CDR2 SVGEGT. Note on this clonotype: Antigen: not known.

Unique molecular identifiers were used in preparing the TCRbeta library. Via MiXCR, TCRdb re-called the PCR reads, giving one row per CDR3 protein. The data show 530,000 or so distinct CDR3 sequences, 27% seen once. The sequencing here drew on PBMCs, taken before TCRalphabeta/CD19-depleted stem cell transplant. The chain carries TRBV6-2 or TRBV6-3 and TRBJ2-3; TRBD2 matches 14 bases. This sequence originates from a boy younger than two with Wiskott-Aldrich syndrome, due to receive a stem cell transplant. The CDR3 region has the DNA TGTGCCAGCAGTACCTTGGGACTAGCGGGAGAGATACCGCACGATACGCAGTATTTT. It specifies CASSTLGLAGEIPHDTQYF.